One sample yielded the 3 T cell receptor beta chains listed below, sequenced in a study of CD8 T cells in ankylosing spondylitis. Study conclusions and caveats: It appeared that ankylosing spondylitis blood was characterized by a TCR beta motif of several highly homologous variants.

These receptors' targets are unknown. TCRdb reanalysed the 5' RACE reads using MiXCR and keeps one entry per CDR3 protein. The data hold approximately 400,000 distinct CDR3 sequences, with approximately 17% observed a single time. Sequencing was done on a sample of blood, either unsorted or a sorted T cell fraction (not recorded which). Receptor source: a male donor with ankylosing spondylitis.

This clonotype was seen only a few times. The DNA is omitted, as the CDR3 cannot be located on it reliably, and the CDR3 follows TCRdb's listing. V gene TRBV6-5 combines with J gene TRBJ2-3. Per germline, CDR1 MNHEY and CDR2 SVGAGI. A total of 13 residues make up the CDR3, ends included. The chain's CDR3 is CASSTSTSDTQYF.

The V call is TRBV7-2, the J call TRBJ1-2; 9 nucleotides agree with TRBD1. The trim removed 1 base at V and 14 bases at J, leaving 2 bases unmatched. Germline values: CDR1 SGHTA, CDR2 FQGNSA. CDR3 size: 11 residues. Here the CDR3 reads CASSLGTGVTF. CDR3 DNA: TGTGCCAGCAGCTTAGGGACAGGGGTAACCTTC.

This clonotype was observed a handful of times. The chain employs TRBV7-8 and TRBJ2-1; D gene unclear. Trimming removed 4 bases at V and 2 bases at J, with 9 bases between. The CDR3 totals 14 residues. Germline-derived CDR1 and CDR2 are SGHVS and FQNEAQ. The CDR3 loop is CASSSPPTYNEQFF. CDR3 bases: TGTGCCAGCAGCTCTCCCCCTACCTACAATGAGCAGTTCTTC.